These T cell receptor beta chains were read from a single sample in a study of cytomegalovirus exposure and HLA in healthy donors. Data came from immunoSEQ multiplex PCR; TCRdb stores just in-frame clones and leaves some out. The sample includes 150,000 to 200,000 clones, under 80% of them seen just once. Sequencing input: PBMCs. The receptors originated from a man in his forties in good health and CMV-seronegative. The CDR3 runs from the conserved cysteine through the conserved F or W. A D gene is named only where the DNA matches it firmly. The size of a clone is reported for some rows only, either as once, few or many, or as a class for expanded clones.

TRBV5-1	-	-	TRBJ1-6	CASSRTAGTPDGGPLHF	TGCGCCAGCAGCCGAACGGCGGGGACACCAGACGGGGGGCCCCTCCACTTT
TRBV7-7	-	-	TRBJ2-5	CASSSGATLGGTQYF	TGTGCTAGCAGCTCAGGAGCCACACTGGGGGGGACCCAGTACTTC
TRBV6-6	few	-	TRBJ2-2	CASRQGTGTGELFF	TGTGCCAGCAGACAAGGCACAGGCACCGGGGAGCTGTTTTTT
TRBV2	-	TRBD2	TRBJ2-7	CASTSGGSYEQYF	TGTGCCAGTACTAGCGGGGGGTCCTACGAGCAGTACTTC
TRBV7-9	-	TRBD2	TRBJ2-2	CASTDGVAGLRGELFF	TGTGCCAGCACCGACGGGGTAGCGGGACTCAGGGGGGAGCTGTTTTTT
TRBV6-1	-	TRBD1	TRBJ2-3	CASRIQTGGTDTQYF	TGTGCCAGCAGAATTCAGACAGGGGGCACAGATACGCAGTATTTT
TRBV30	few	TRBD1	TRBJ1-6	CAWKGAAYNSPLHF	TGTGCCTGGAAGGGGGCCGCCTATAATTCACCCCTCCACTTT
TRBV7-8	-	TRBD2	TRBJ2-5	CASSPRGTRYQETQYF	TGTGCCAGCAGCCCACGCGGGACTAGGTACCAAGAGACCCAGTACTTC
TRBV7-2	-	TRBD1	TRBJ2-1	CASSFFPGQGSRGEQFF	TGTGCCAGCAGCTTTTTCCCGGGACAGGGGTCGAGGGGCGAGCAGTTCTTC
TRBV5-1	-	-	TRBJ2-5	CASSFRYPETQYF	TGCGCCAGCAGCTTCCGCTACCCAGAGACCCAGTACTTC
TRBV25-1	-	-	TRBJ1-2	CASGGGVYGYTF	TGTGCCAGCGGGGGGGGAGTCTATGGCTACACCTTC
TRBV10-3	few	-	TRBJ1-1	CAISESAASENTEAFF	TGTGCCATCAGTGAATCGGCGGCGAGTGAGAACACTGAAGCTTTCTTT
TRBV9	-	-	TRBJ2-7	CASSVGGQGYEQYF	TGTGCCAGTAGCGTAGGAGGGCAGGGGTACGAGCAGTACTTC
TRBV19	-	TRBD1	TRBJ1-1	CASSAQPTGAANTEAFF	TGTGCCAGTAGTGCTCAACCGACAGGGGCTGCCAACACTGAAGCTTTCTTT
TRBV11-3	-	TRBD2	TRBJ2-5	CASSPGTSGGQETQYF	TGTGCCAGCAGCCCGGGGACTAGCGGAGGCCAAGAGACCCAGTACTTC
TRBV25-1	-	-	TRBJ1-3	CASTPGQLSSGNTIYF	TGTGCCAGCACTCCGGGACAACTTAGCTCTGGAAACACCATATATTTT
TRBV5-1	-	-	TRBJ1-1	CASSLAGGNTEAFF	TGCGCCAGCAGCTTGGCTGGAGGGAACACTGAAGCTTTCTTT
TRBV5-1	few	-	TRBJ1-1	CASSLDSNTEAFF	TGCGCCAGCAGCTTGGATAGTAACACTGAAGCTTTCTTT
TRBV6-5	-	TRBD1	TRBJ1-2	CASSPGTASYYGYTF	TGTGCCAGCAGTCCCGGGACAGCAAGTTACTATGGCTACACCTTC
TRBV5-1	-	TRBD2	TRBJ2-5	CASSFGPQLGGEETQYF	TGCGCCAGCAGCTTTGGACCCCAACTCGGGGGGGAGGAGACCCAGTACTTC
TRBV9	-	-	TRBJ1-3	CASSTETPGNTIYF	TGTGCCAGCAGCACAGAGACACCTGGAAACACCATATATTTT
TRBV4-3	few	-	TRBJ2-7	CASSQDLDRSYEQYF	TGCGCCAGCAGCCAAGACCTTGACAGGTCCTACGAGCAGTACTTC
TRBV5-1	-	-	TRBJ2-3	CASHPKADRLDLRQYF	TGCGCCTCTCACCCAAAGGCCGACCGCCTAGATTTAAGGCAGTATTTT
TRBV4-3	once	-	TRBJ2-3	CASSQDAGSDTQYF	TGCGCCAGCAGCCAAGATGCGGGGTCAGATACGCAGTATTTT
TRBV7-2	few	-	TRBJ1-4	CASSTESTNEKLFF	TGTGCCAGCAGTACAGAGTCAACTAATGAAAAACTGTTTTTT
TRBV2	-	TRBD1	TRBJ2-6	CASSEPGQLVSGANVLTF	TGTGCCAGCAGTGAACCGGGACAGCTTGTCTCTGGGGCCAACGTCCTGACTTTC
TRBV2	-	TRBD2	TRBJ2-3	CASSTTSGIGKDTQYF	TGTGCCAGCAGTACGACTAGCGGGATTGGGAAAGATACGCAGTATTTT
TRBV6-5	-	TRBD1	TRBJ2-7	CASSNRGYEQYF	TGTGCCAGCAGTAACAGGGGTTACGAGCAGTACTTC
TRBV30	few	TRBD1	TRBJ2-3	CAFDRGVRPDSTDTQYF	TGTGCCTTTGACAGGGGAGTTAGGCCGGATTCCACAGATACGCAGTATTTT